This T cell receptor beta chain appears in the sequencing data of a study of T-cell reconstitution after alpha-beta-depleted transplantation in children. Overall study results and limits: Elevated TCRbeta diversity at day 60 was traced, in some patients, to surviving recipient T cells and thymic progenitors. By about two months after transplant, alpha-beta T cells reportedly arose from several hundred graft clones that had expanded. By one year post-transplant, T-cell counts and diversity largely arose from T cells that were newly produced.

This clonotype was seen many times. As yet, its antigen is unknown. Molecular barcoding with unique molecular identifiers was used for the TCRbeta library. TCRdb re-called the PCR reads through MiXCR, storing one row per CDR3 protein. The sample gives 200,000 to 250,000 distinct CDR3 sequences, under 9.5% of which show up once; 5% to 8% is in the top ten. Specimen: PBMCs, mostly from graft donor cells, collected 180 days after TCRalphabeta/CD19-depleted stem cell transplant. The receptor's source is a male patient between 5 and 17 years old who had a stem cell transplant for acute lymphoblastic leukemia, so the T cells may come from the graft donor.

The DNA for the CDR3 is TGCAGTGCTAGAGATCGAGCCGGGGTACAGGGTGGAAGGGTCGGCTACACCTTC. Encoded protein: CSARDRAGVQGGRVGYTF. The chain is built from TRBV20-1 and TRBJ1-2, with D possibly being TRBD1 (6 bases). The CDR3 has 18 amino acids. The V gene lost 0 bases and the J gene lost 8 bases, with 28 bases spanning the gap. Germline values: CDR1 DFQATT, CDR2 SNEGSKA (reference sequence).